Listed below are T cell receptor beta chains from one sample, sequenced in a study of PD-L1 blockade in urothelial cancer. Produced via immunoSEQ multiplex PCR; TCRdb's table is partial and in-frame only. This sample has some 46,000 clones, with more than 70% found just once. The sample was PBMCs, taken around atezolizumab (anti-PD-L1) treatment. These receptors were obtained from a man aged 55-75 years with urothelial cancer. The CDR3 runs from the conserved cysteine through the conserved F or W. D genes are given only for firm matches. Clone size is not always given. Where it is, it says once, few, many or a class for expanded clones.

j_call v_call clone_size d_call cdr3_nt cdr3_aa
TRBJ2-7 TRBV6-1 NA NA TGTGCCAGCAACCCCGTCACAGGCTACGAGCAGTACTTC CASNPVTGYEQYF
TRBJ2-7 TRBV2 NA TRBD1 TGTGCCAGCAGTCAAGGGGGGACAGGGCACTACGAGCAGTACTTC CASSQGGTGHYEQYF
TRBJ1-1 TRBV6-5 NA TRBD1 TGTGCCAGCAGTCTTGGACAGGGGGCTATTGAAGCTTTCTTT CASSLGQGAIEAFF
TRBJ2-5 TRBV5-1 NA TRBD2 TGCGCCAGCAGCTTGGAAGGGACTAGCGACCAAGAGACCCAGTACTTC CASSLEGTSDQETQYF
TRBJ2-5 TRBV4-1 NA NA TGCGCCAGCAGCCAACAGTACGGCGGGGCGCAAGAGACCCAGTACTTC CASSQQYGGAQETQYF
TRBJ2-3 TRBV6-5 few TRBD2 TGTGCCAGCAGTTACGGGACTCTAGCGGTCACAGATACGCAGTATTTT CASSYGTLAVTDTQYF
TRBJ2-7 TRBV7-9 NA TRBD1 TGTGCCAGCAGCTTAGAGGGGACAGGGGTCTACGAGCAGTACTTC CASSLEGTGVYEQYF
TRBJ2-7 TRBV4-2 once NA TGTGCCAGCAGCCGGCCAGGGGATTTCTCCGAGCAGTACTTC CASSRPGDFSEQYF
TRBJ2-7 TRBV28 NA NA TGTGCCAGCACCCCGGACACAGTCGAGCAGTACTTC CASTPDTVEQYF
TRBJ2-1 TRBV19 once TRBD2 TGTGCCAGTAGTATGCTCCGGACTAGAGCCTACAATGAGCAGTTCTTC CASSMLRTRAYNEQFF
TRBJ1-1 TRBV13 NA TRBD1 TGTGCCAGCAGCTCAGAGACAGGGGTATTGACTGAAGCTTTCTTT CASSSETGVLTEAFF
TRBJ1-2 TRBV25-1 NA NA TGTGCCAGCAGTACTCCAGGGGCCTATGGCTACACCTTC CASSTPGAYGYTF
TRBJ2-4 TRBV15 medium-sized TRBD2 TGTGCCACCAGTAAGGGAGGGTTTAACATTCAGTACTTC CATSKGGFNIQYF
TRBJ2-5 TRBV5-6 once TRBD1 TGTGCCAGCAGCGGGGGACAGGGTGGTTCAGAGACCCAGTACTTC CASSGGQGGSETQYF
TRBJ1-1 TRBV4-1 few NA TGCGCCAGCAGCCAAGAGAAGGGGATGGCTTTCTTT CASSQEKGMAFF
TRBJ2-3 TRBV7-9 NA TRBD1 TGTGCCACCACTCTCCGGGACAGGGTGCCCGATACGCAGTATTTT CATTLRDRVPDTQYF
TRBJ2-2 TRBV11-2 NA TRBD2 TGTGCCAGCAACTTTCGGGAGGTGGTTACCGGGGAGCTGTTTTTT CASNFREVVTGELFF
TRBJ2-1 TRBV28 once TRBD1 TGTGCCAGCAGTCAGGGGGCGTACAATGAGCAGTTCTTC CASSQGAYNEQFF
TRBJ2-1 TRBV4-3 once TRBD2 TGCGCCAGCAGCCAAGAAGGTAACGCGGGGGCCTACAATGAGCAGTTCTTC CASSQEGNAGAYNEQFF
TRBJ2-3 TRBV29-1 NA NA TGCAGCGTTCGACACACAGATACGCAGTATTTT CSVRHTDTQYF
TRBJ1-3 TRBV7-8 few NA TGTGCCAGCAGCACGACAACGACTGGAAACACCATATATTTT CASSTTTTGNTIYF
TRBJ1-3 TRBV6-6 NA NA TGTGCCAGCGGGAGGGACTCTGGAAACACCATATATTTT CASGRDSGNTIYF
TRBJ1-4 TRBV30 NA NA TGTGCCTGGAGTAGAGGACAGTCTGGTAATGAAAAACTGTTTTTT CAWSRGQSGNEKLFF
TRBJ2-1 TRBV25-1 few TRBD2 TGTGCCAGCAGTGACGGGAGGTTTAGCGACTCCTACAATGAGCAGTTCTTC CASSDGRFSDSYNEQFF
TRBJ2-5 TRBV7-2 NA TRBD2 TGTGCCAGCAGCCCTTTGGGACTAGCGGGGGTGAGGGAGACCCAGTACTTC CASSPLGLAGVRETQYF
TRBJ1-1 TRBV27 NA NA TGTGCCAGCAGCCTCGGACAGACGAACACTGAAGCTTTCTTT CASSLGQTNTEAFF